The 17 T cell receptor beta chains listed next were all sequenced from one sample in a study of control samples from healthy donors and cancer patients. Only in-frame clones appear in the TCRdb table, and some are missing; sequencing was by immunoSEQ multiplex PCR. This sample has approximately 89,000 clones; approximately 89% occur once, and the top ten carry under 25%. Sequenced: blood. These receptors all stem from a man aged 25 to 40 in good health.

The V and J genes are TRBV4-1 and TRBJ2-5; the D gene is possibly TRBD2 (6 bases). Trimming removed 1 base from V and 1 base from J, with 13 bases in between. Germline lookup yields CDR1 MGHRA and CDR2 YSYEKL. The CDR3 is 16 amino acids. The CDR3 DNA is TGCGCCAGCAGCCAAGTTTTCGGGGACTTCCAAGAGACCCAGTACTTC. Protein sequence: CASSQVFGDFQETQYF.

The chain is built from TRBV7-8 and TRBJ2-1; 9 bases are a match to TRBD1. V dropped 5 bases and J dropped 2; count of bases not matched to a gene: 7. CDR1 is SGHVS and CDR2 is FQNEAQ in the germline V gene. CDR3 length: 16 residues. Here the CDR3 reads CASSKTDRGPYNEQFF. In nucleotides, the CDR3 is TGTGCCAGCAGCAAAACGGACAGGGGCCCCTACAATGAGCAGTTCTTC.

This rearrangement joins TRBV19 to TRBJ1-2; the match to TRBD1 covers 7 bases. V lost 6 bases to trimming and J lost 0 bases; unmatched junction nucleotides: 10. Germline CDR1 and CDR2: LNHDA and SQIVND (reference sequence). This CDR3 is built from 16 residues. As DNA, the CDR3 is TGTGCCAGTAGCTATAAGGGACAGCCTACTAACTATGGCTACACCTTC. This sequence encodes CASSYKGQPTNYGYTF.

The chain joins TRBV24-1 to TRBJ2-5; 7 bases are a match to TRBD2. Germline V CDR1 and CDR2: KGHDR, SFDVKD. V was clipped by 6 bases and J by 2 bases; unmatched bases: 5. The length of the CDR3 is 14 residues. CDR3: CATSPSGGQETQYF. The DNA for the CDR3 is TGTGCCACCAGTCCTAGCGGCGGACAAGAGACCCAGTACTTC.

This clone has a single count. The V call is TRBV27, the J call TRBJ2-5, with 7 bases fitting TRBD1. The germline V gene encodes CDR1 MNHEY and CDR2 SMNVEV (reference sequence). The V gene end was trimmed by 1 base and the J gene end by 0 bases; junction bases not matched to a gene: 5. The CDR3 runs 16 residues. The CDR3 region has the DNA TGTGCCAGCAGTTTATTGCGCAGGGGGTACCAAGAGACCCAGTACTTC. This codes for CASSLLRRGYQETQYF.

This clone was seen a handful of times. The chain recombines TRBV9 with TRBJ1-6; D gene uncertain. Germline V lookup: CDR1 SGDLS, CDR2 YYNGEE. The length of the CDR3 is 16 residues. Deletions cut 4 bases from V and 0 bases from J, with 11 bases between. The CDR3 sequence is CASSPLESSYNSPLHF. The CDR3 DNA follows: TGTGCCAGCAGCCCACTCGAGAGCTCCTATAATTCACCCCTCCACTTT.

The chain combines TRBV6-1 with TRBJ1-1; the D gene is possibly TRBD1 (6 bases). Germline V gene lookup returns CDR1 MNHNS and CDR2 SASEGT. The CDR3 length is 16 residues. V was pared by 2 bases and J by 4 bases, with 17 bases between. CDR3 sequence (DNA): TGTGCCAGCAGTGAATGGGGACACACGGTGGCCACTGAAGCTTTCTTT. Its protein is CASSEWGHTVATEAFF.

The V call is TRBV25-1, the J call TRBJ1-2, with D uncertain. Germline CDR1 and CDR2: MGHDK and SYGVNS. V was shortened by 4 bases and J by 2 bases, with 8 bases between the two germline ends. This CDR3 is built from 13 residues. This chain's CDR3 is CASSAGLNYGYTF. In DNA, the CDR3 is TGTGCCAGCAGTGCTGGCTTAAACTATGGCTACACCTTC.

The J gene is TRBJ2-5, the V gene TRBV24-1, with TRBD1 identical over 7 bases. Germline CDR1 is KGHDR and CDR2 is SFDVKD. The CDR3 is 15 amino acids. V trimming: 3 bases; J trimming: 2 bases; junction bases outside the gene matches: 5. The CDR3 sequence is CATSDTRTGQETQYF. The CDR3, as DNA: TGTGCCACCAGTGATACCAGGACAGGACAAGAGACCCAGTACTTC.

Only one count was recorded for this clone. CDR3 protein: CASSETGGDTEAFF. CDR3 DNA: TGTGCCAGCAGCGAAACCGGGGGTGACACTGAAGCTTTCTTT. The genes are TRBV7-2 and TRBJ1-1; D perhaps matches TRBD1 (5 bases). Germline loops: CDR1 SGHTA, CDR2 FQGNSA. This CDR3 has 14 residues. Trimming pared 5 bases from V and 3 bases from J, leaving 13 bases between. Full variable domain (rest looked up from reference TRBV7-2 and TRBJ1-1): GAGVSQSPSNKVTEKGKDVELRCDPISGHTALYWYRQSLGQGLEFLIYFQGNSAPDKSGLPSDRFSAERTGGSVSTLTIQRTQQEDSAVYLCASSETGGDTEAFFGQGTRLTVV.

This sequence joins TRBV7-9 and TRBJ2-5; a possible D gene is TRBD1 (6 bases). The CDR3 is 17 amino acids. Germline-derived CDR1 and CDR2 are SEHNR and FQNEAQ (reference sequence). The germline V and J ends were trimmed by 4 bases and 0 bases, with 18 bases remaining between them. This CDR3 is CASSSPRERGYQETQYF. The CDR3, as DNA: TGTGCCAGCAGCTCCCCCAGGGAGAGGGGGTACCAAGAGACCCAGTACTTC. The variable domain in full, with the rest retrieved from reference TRBV7-9 and TRBJ2-5, is DTGVSQNPRHKITKRGQNVTFRCDPISEHNRLYWYRQTLGQGPEFLTYFQNEAQLEKSRLLSDRFSAERPKGSFSTLEIQRTEQGDSAMYLCASSSPRERGYQETQYFGPGTRLLVL.

This clone was seen just once. The genes are TRBV7-8 and TRBJ2-3; no definite D call. V lost 5 bases to trimming and J lost 8 bases, with 11 bases between them. CDR1 is SGHVS, CDR2 FQNEAQ, per germline. The CDR3 covers 12 residues. CDR3 DNA: TGTGCCAGCAGCGACGGGCCCGGTACGCAGTATTTT. This codes for CASSDGPGTQYF.

The chain carries TRBV7-2 and TRBJ1-1, with 7 bases fitting TRBD1. CDR1 SGHTA and CDR2 FQGNSA come from the germline V gene. Trimming at V came to 8 bases and at J to 4 bases, leaving 7 bases not matched to a gene. The CDR3 has 13 residues. CDR3 loop: CASATQGGTEAFF. The CDR3 DNA reads as TGTGCCAGCGCCACCCAGGGGGGCACTGAAGCTTTCTTT.

Note on this clone: This CDR3 is also generated by other DNA sequences in the sample. The chain carries TRBV5-1 and TRBJ2-2, with 7 bases aligning to TRBD1. Germline V CDR1 and CDR2: SGHRS, YFSETQ. V lost 4 bases, J lost 5 bases, and 2 bases stayed unmatched. This CDR3 contains 13 residues. The CDR3 bases are TGCGCCAGCAGCCTACAGGGGACCGGGGAGCTGTTTTTT. Translated: CASSLQGTGELFF.

The V call is TRBV9, the J call TRBJ1-5; D might be TRBD1 (5 bases). Trimming took 0 bases from V and 5 from J, leaving 12 bases between them. Germline assignment: CDR1 SGDLS and CDR2 YYNGEE. This CDR3 is built from 15 residues. The DNA of the CDR3 is TGTGCCAGCAGCGTAGGAGGGGAGGGGTATCAGCCCCAGCATTTT. Amino acids: CASSVGGEGYQPQHF. Together with reference TRBV9 and TRBJ1-5, the CDR3 gives the full variable domain: DSGVTQTPKHLITATGQRVTLRCSPRSGDLSVYWYQQSLDQGLQFLIQYYNGEERAKGNILERFSAQQFPDLHSELNLSSLELGDSALYFCASSVGGEGYQPQHFGDGTRLSIL.

This chain connects TRBV6-5 to TRBJ1-1; no clear D. The CDR3 covers 14 residues. Trimming removed 5 bases at V and 10 bases at J, with 20 bases between. Germline V lookup: CDR1 MNHEY, CDR2 SVGAGI. The CDR3 here is CASSPSAGTIGAFF. The CDR3 DNA reads as TGTGCCAGCAGTCCAAGCGCAGGAACCATCGGAGCTTTCTTT.

The rearrangement uses TRBV19 and TRBJ1-5; 7 nucleotides agree with TRBD1. V shed 4 bases, J shed 4 bases, and the junction held 4 bases outside the gene matches. Germline lookup yields CDR1 LNHDA and CDR2 SQIVND (reference sequence). The CDR3 is 14 amino acids. CDR3 coding DNA: TGTGCCAGTAGTAGGTTACAGGGGAATCAGCCCCAGCATTTT. Protein: CASSRLQGNQPQHF.